The present TCR beta chain was sequenced within a study of blood T cell repertoires in COVID-19 (TCRdb year 2020). For the study in its entirety: Collaborator samples came from the United States, Italy and Spain and covered acute and convalescent phases of COVID-19. Where available, HLA class I and class II types were obtained from metadata supplied by the sample provider rather than from assay-based typing. Nearly every sample came with metadata listing a de-identified subject ID, COVID-19 status, age in years and sex. Deeply sampled blood TCRbeta repertoires from subjects exposed to, actively infected with, or recovered from COVID-19 were included in the dataset. The material from the prospective study consisted of cDNA or gDNA derived from T cells, B-cell-depleted T cells, or PBMCs. The repertoires were released in a freely available public database meant as a resource for research on the immune response to SARS-CoV-2. The samples were drawn from two sources: the first 160 participants of the ongoing ImmuneRACE study, and 1,000 to 1,500 subjects contributed by 6 global collaborators.

The paper as a whole reports these results and caveats: The quantity of clinical and demographic metadata differed by source and by participant and was supplied without curation.

Note on this clone: It has no known antigen specificity. The sample holds no much larger clone one base away, and base qualities are not on file.

The immunoSEQ Assay, a bias-controlled multiplex PCR, was used to amplify TCRbeta CDR3 regions from genomic DNA. In the authors' own workflow: Within the assay, amplification of reference gene primers was used to estimate how many nucleated cells each sample contained. To quantify the absolute abundance of each unique TCRbeta CDR3 rearrangement, sequence reads were collapsed and filtered. For each sample, productive Simpson clonality was calculated as the square root of Simpson's diversity index across productive rearrangements. Sourced from immuneACCESS, this table was stored by TCRdb with only in-frame sequences that have V and J called. A share of the clones is absent; for the studies checked, an unresolved V gene accounts for under half, and the remainder has no known explanation. That table is the source of V, J and clone size, and D and trimming were worked out from the DNA. The sample table records about 70,000 clones; about 89% of these occur just once. Over 10% of the sample goes to the ten largest clones.

Each collaborating institution followed its own protocols to collect whole blood in K2EDTA tubes. Collaborator samples were shipped for TCRbeta analysis as frozen whole blood, isolated PBMCs, or DNA extracted from either sample type. The TCR originated in a woman aged 55-70 years with acute or convalescent COVID-19. The sequenced sample consisted of peripheral blood.

Here is the DNA: TGTGCCAGCAGTGAAACAAACAATGAGCAGTTCTTC. It codes for CASSETNNEQFF. In this chain, TRBV2 is recombined with TRBJ2-1, with no D gene named confidently. Between the V and J ends, shortened by 2 bases and 5 bases respectively, the junction contains 4 bases. Looking up the germline V gene yields CDR1 SNHLY and CDR2 FYNNEI. From the cysteine through the phenylalanine, the CDR3 covers 12 amino acids. This entry keeps only the CDR3 DNA: 36 bases, framed from base 1.